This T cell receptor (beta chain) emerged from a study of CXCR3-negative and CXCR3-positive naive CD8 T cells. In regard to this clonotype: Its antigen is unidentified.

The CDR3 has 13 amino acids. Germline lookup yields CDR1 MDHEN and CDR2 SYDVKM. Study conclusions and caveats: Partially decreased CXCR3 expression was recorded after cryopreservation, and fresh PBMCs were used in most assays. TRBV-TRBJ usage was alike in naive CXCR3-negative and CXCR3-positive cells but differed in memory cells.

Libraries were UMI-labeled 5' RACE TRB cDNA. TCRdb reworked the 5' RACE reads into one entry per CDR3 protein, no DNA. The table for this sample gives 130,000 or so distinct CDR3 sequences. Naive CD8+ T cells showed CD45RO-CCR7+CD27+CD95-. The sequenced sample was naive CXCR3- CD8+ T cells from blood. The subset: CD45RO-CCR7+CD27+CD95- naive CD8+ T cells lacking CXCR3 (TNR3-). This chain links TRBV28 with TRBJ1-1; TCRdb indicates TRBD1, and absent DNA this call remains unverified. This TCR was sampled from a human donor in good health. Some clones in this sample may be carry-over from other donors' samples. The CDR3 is CASSWTENTEAFF.